These T cell receptor beta chains were read from a single sample in a study of immune heterogeneity within non-small cell lung tumors. MiXCR, run by TCRdb on the multiplex PCR reads, gives a single entry per CDR3 protein. The repertoire holds around 10,000 distinct CDR3 sequences, with 25% to 30% as singletons. Sample: lung tumor tissue. These receptors all stem from a man aged 50 or older with non-small cell lung cancer. CDR3s include the opening cysteine and the closing phenylalanine or tryptophan. A D gene is named only where the DNA matches it firmly. Clone sizes are given selectively: once, few, many, or a class where the clone is expanded.

.	TRBV6-1	medium-sized	TRBJ1-6	CASSSSGEGGSPLHF	TGTGCCAGCAGTTCGTCAGGGGAGGGAGGTTCACCCCTCCACTTT
TRBD2	TRBV6-5	many	TRBJ2-3	CASSYSFRTSGASTDTQYF	TGTGCCAGCAGTTACTCGTTTCGGACTAGCGGGGCTAGCACAGATACGCAGTATTTT
.	TRBV29-1	.	TRBJ1-2	CSAGRGDGYGYPF	TGCAGCGCCGGGCGGGGGGACGGCTATGGCTACCCCTTC
.	TRBV11-2	.	TRBJ2-5	CASSFWARETQYF	TGTGCCAGCAGCTTTTGGGCGCGGGAGACCCAGTACTTC
.	TRBV7-9	.	TRBJ2-1	CASSLRGGVGYNEQFF	TGTGCCAGCAGCTTAAGGGGTGGAGTGGGCTACAATGAGCAGTTCTTC
TRBD1	TRBV28	medium-sized	TRBJ2-7	CASSGTGRYEQYF	TGTGCCAGCAGCGGGACAGGGAGGTACGAGCAGTACTTC
TRBD1	TRBV11-2	medium-sized	TRBJ2-5	CASSLVGQGETQYF	TGTGCCAGCAGCTTAGTAGGACAGGGGGAGACCCAGTACTTC
TRBD2	TRBV19	medium-sized	TRBJ2-5	CASSPGLAGGLETQYF	TGTGCCAGTAGCCCGGGACTAGCGGGAGGTTTGGAGACCCAGTACTTC
.	TRBV4-2	.	TRBJ1-2	CASSQNAGIYGYTF	TGTGCCAGCAGCCAAAATGCGGGAATCTATGGCTACACCTTC
TRBD1	TRBV12-3/TRBV12-4	many	TRBJ1-1	CASSWDRANTEAFF	TGTGCCAGCAGTTGGGACAGGGCGAACACTGAAGCTTTCTTT
TRBD1	TRBV27	few	TRBJ2-2	CASSSRTGHTNTGELFF	TGTGCCAGCAGTTCACGGACAGGGCATACTAACACCGGGGAGCTGTTTTTT
.	TRBV27	.	TRBJ1-2	CASSIQEGGSYWHGYTF	TGTGCCAGCAGTATTCAGGAGGGAGGGAGTTATTGGCATGGCTACACCTTC
.	TRBV5-1	medium-sized	TRBJ2-1	CASSLSAANEQFF	TGCGCCAGCAGCTTGTCGGCAGCAAATGAGCAGTTCTTC
TRBD1	TRBV20-1	many	TRBJ2-1	CSASHDRVKFF	TGCAGTGCTAGTCACGACAGGGTGAAGTTCTTC
TRBD2	TRBV6-1	medium-sized	TRBJ2-1	CASSRTSGSYNEQFF	TGTGCCAGCAGCCGAACTAGCGGGAGCTACAATGAGCAGTTCTTC
TRBD1	TRBV4-1	.	TRBJ1-3	CASSQDLPGGVHRTIYF	TGCGCCAGCAGCCAAGACCTCCCAGGGGGCGTTCACAGGACCATATATTTT
.	TRBV7-9	.	TRBJ2-2	CASSLALTTGELFF	TGTGCCAGCAGCTTAGCGCTTACTACCGGGGAGCTGTTTTTT
.	TRBV9	.	TRBJ1-6	CASSVQQSYNSPLHF	TGTGCCAGCAGCGTCCAACAGTCCTATAATTCACCCCTCCACTTT
.	TRBV12-3/TRBV12-4	medium-sized	TRBJ1-1	CASSLGVTVNTEAFF	TGTGCCAGCAGTTTGGGGGTCACGGTTAACACTGAAGCTTTCTTT
.	TRBV20-1	medium-sized	TRBJ2-7	CSAPFPDRYEQYF	TGCAGTGCTCCGTTCCCCGACCGGTACGAGCAGTACTTC
.	TRBV30	many	TRBJ1-5	CAWSNSGASNQPQHF	TGTGCCTGGAGTAACTCAGGGGCGAGCAATCAGCCCCAGCATTTT
.	TRBV20-1	many	TRBJ2-7	CSARALPYEQYF	TGCAGTGCTAGAGCCTTACCCTACGAGCAGTACTTC
.	TRBV5-6	few	TRBJ2-3	CASSSAGRDTQYF	TGTGCCAGCAGTTCGGCCGGGAGAGATACGCAGTATTTT
TRBD2	TRBV5-4	once	TRBJ2-1	CASSLGSGTAYNEQFF	TGTGCCAGCAGCTTGGGGAGCGGGACCGCCTACAATGAGCAGTTCTTC
.	TRBV5-1	large	TRBJ1-3	CASSPLDRMGGNTIYF	TGCGCCAGCAGCCCACTCGACAGGATGGGTGGAAACACCATATATTTT
TRBD1	TRBV7-2	many	TRBJ2-3	CASRTGMTDTQYF	TGTGCCAGCAGGACAGGGATGACAGATACGCAGTATTTT
.	TRBV28	medium-sized	TRBJ1-3	CASSLYSSGNTIYF	TGTGCCAGCAGTTTATACAGCTCTGGAAACACCATATATTTT
TRBD2	TRBV28	.	TRBJ2-3	CTSSLRLAGGDTQYF	TGTACCAGCAGTCTTCGACTAGCGGGTGGAGATACGCAGTATTTT
.	TRBV30	few	TRBJ2-1	CAWSVGGTVPNEQFF	TGTGCCTGGAGTGTAGGAGGGACAGTCCCTAATGAGCAGTTCTTC
.	TRBV27	medium-sized	TRBJ2-2	CASRDLGLTGELFF	TGTGCCAGCAGAGATCTAGGTCTCACCGGGGAGCTGTTTTTT
.	TRBV7-9	few	TRBJ2-3	CASSLDGRDWITDTQYF	TGTGCCAGCAGCTTAGACGGCCGGGACTGGATCACAGATACGCAGTATTTT
.	TRBV6-2/TRBV6-3	medium-sized	TRBJ1-4	CASRYTGFGEKLFF	TGTGCCAGCAGGTATACAGGTTTTGGTGAAAAACTGTTTTTT
TRBD1	TRBV27	medium-sized	TRBJ2-7	CASSPRTGSYEQYF	TGTGCCAGCAGTCCCCGGACAGGCTCCTACGAGCAGTACTTC
.	TRBV5-1	many	TRBJ2-7	CASTPGTEDYEQYF	TGCGCCAGCACTCCCGGGACGGAGGACTACGAGCAGTACTTC
TRBD1	TRBV5-1	medium-sized	TRBJ1-2	CASSLANSGTGRNYGYTF	TGCGCCAGCAGCTTGGCCAATTCCGGGACAGGGCGTAACTATGGCTACACCTTC
.	TRBV27	medium-sized	TRBJ2-7	CASSLSGQGPYEQYF	TGTGCCAGCAGTTTATCCGGGCAGGGACCCTACGAGCAGTACTTC